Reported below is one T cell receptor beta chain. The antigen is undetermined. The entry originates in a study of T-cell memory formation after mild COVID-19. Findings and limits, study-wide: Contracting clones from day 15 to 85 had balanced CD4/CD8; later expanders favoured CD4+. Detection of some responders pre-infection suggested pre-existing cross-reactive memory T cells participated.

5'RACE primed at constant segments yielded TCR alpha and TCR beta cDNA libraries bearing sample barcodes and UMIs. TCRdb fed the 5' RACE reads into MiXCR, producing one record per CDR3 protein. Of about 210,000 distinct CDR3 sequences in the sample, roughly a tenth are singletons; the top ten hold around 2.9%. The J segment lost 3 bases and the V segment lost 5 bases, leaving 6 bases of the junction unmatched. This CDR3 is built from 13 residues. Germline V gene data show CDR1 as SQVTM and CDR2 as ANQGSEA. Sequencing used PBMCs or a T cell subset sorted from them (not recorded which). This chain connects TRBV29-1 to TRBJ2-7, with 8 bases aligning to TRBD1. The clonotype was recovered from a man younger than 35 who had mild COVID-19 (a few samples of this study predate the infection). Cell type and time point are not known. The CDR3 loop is CSVTDRANYEQYF. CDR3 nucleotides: TGCAGCGTTACGGACAGGGCCAACTACGAGCAGTACTTC.